This T cell receptor (beta chain) was observed in a study of blood T cells in healthy people across ages (dated by TCRdb to the mid-2010s). Broadly, across the study: In model experiments, template switching captured about one uniquely barcoded TCR beta cDNA molecule for every two T cells. Using deep sequencing normalized with unique cDNA molecular identifiers, the study measured how TCR beta repertoire diversity changes with age. Four age groups were formed from the donors: young (average around 15 years), middle-aged (approximately 42), aged (around 68) and long-lived (less than 85). To avoid experimental bias, donors of different ages were spread randomly across the sequencing lanes. Two additional independent replicas of 1 million unique cDNA reads from the same blood draw were analyzed for two donors (one aged 18 to 29 and one aged 80 or older).

On the study overall, not on this receptor specifically: Estimates of total diversity based on one million sequenced T cells were considered lower bounds and underestimates. Observed TCR beta diversity per million T cells fell roughly linearly with age, and a significant reduction was already apparent by age around 40. Bulk unsorted PBMC profiling prevented conclusive comparison of naive and antigen-experienced compartments. Compared with the aged group, more naive CD4+ T cells, fewer expanded clones and increased TCR diversity were shown by the long-lived group, suggesting age selection. Observed TCR beta diversity correlated strongly with the percentage of naive T cells measured by flow cytometry. Because the CMV infection status of the donors was unknown, age-related changes in expanded clonotypes may potentially have been confounded.

The germline V gene supplies CDR1 SGHTA and CDR2 FQGNSA. The junction shows trimming of 2 bases on V and 2 bases on J, plus 7 bases between the germline ends. Inclusive of the bounding cysteine and phenylalanine, the CDR3 is 13 residues long. Kept here is only the CDR3 DNA, which spans 39 bases and is read in frame from base 1. Remarks on this clonotype: Its target antigen remains unknown. No base-level quality is on record; no much larger clone is a single base apart.

Library creation used 5' RACE. The instrument given in TCRdb is Illumina HiSeq 2500. A second PCR of about 6 to 11 cycles was performed with a sample-barcoded 5' primer and a J-beta primer mix. Each TCR beta cDNA molecule received a unique molecular identifier from a template-switch 5' adaptor carrying 12 random nucleotides. Each sample yielded at least 2.5 million CDR3-containing paired-end reads. First-strand cDNA synthesis was performed from all RNA using the Mint cDNA synthesis kit, with priming by a TRBC-specific oligonucleotide. Following uracil-DNA glycosylase treatment, a first 18-cycle PCR with universal primers M1SS and BC2_uni_R was performed on all cDNA. Per the original workflow: Normalization of each sample was performed by random selection of 1 million high-quality reads, each carrying a distinct molecular identifier. Reads with shared molecular identifiers were discarded instead of being binned into consensus sequences. MiTCR, with a Q25 quality threshold and the strictest error-elimination algorithm, was used for CDR3 identification, clonotype clustering and error correction. A nonparametric unseen species model using Euler transformation provided a lower-bound estimate of total TCR beta diversity. Clones were called with MiXCR by TCRdb after fastp trimmed the public reads at Q25, and only in-frame beta chains were retained. Every CDR3 protein is listed once, alongside the most common genes and DNA of its rows. What appears here as the V and J calls and clone size reflects TCRdb's work, not the paper's. The table for this sample lists about 1.8 million distinct CDR3 sequences; just under 50% of them were counted only once. The ten largest clones represent more than 2% of the sample.

Donors were a few dozen systemically healthy Caucasian individuals from Russia aged roughly 6 to 100 years. Each donor gave ten milliliters of peripheral blood, collected into EDTA-treated Vacutainer tubes. Ficoll-Paque density-gradient centrifugation was used to isolate PBMCs, with at least 6.5 million per sample. Trizol reagent was used to extract total RNA from PBMCs, with at least 6 micrograms per sample. For every donor, flow cytometry on a PBMC aliquot measured the percentage of naive CD45RAhigh/CD27high T cells. Sequenced: blood. The TCR sequence derives from a woman aged 40 to 50 in good health. The chain was built from TRBV7-2 and TRBJ2-7; the D gene lacks a confident call. The DNA is as follows: TGTGCCAGCAGCTTAAATAACCCCTACGAGCAGTACTTC. Its protein is CASSLNNPYEQYF.